The subject of this entry is one TCR beta chain. The data are from a study of shared clonotypes between healthy human individuals. Germline CDR1 MDHEN, CDR2 SYDVKM. This CDR3 region has 16 residues. V was cut by 7 bases and J by 1 base, with 20 bases left in between. Data came from immunoSEQ multiplex PCR; TCRdb stores just in-frame clones and leaves some out. The repertoire holds more than 550,000 clones, with just under 75% as singletons. This TCR was sampled from a woman aged 30 to 39 in good health. The source material was memory CD4+ T cells sorted from blood. Subset denoted: CD45RA-negative fraction. The chain is built from TRBV28 and TRBJ2-7; D is possibly TRBD1 (6 bases). The CDR3 is CASTSPGAGESYEQYF. The CDR3 coding sequence is TGTGCCAGCACCTCTCCAGGGGCAGGGGAATCCTACGAGCAGTACTTC.